This TCR beta chain was documented in a study of identifying expanded T cells in peripheral blood. General study findings and limits: Two-week clone count variance significantly increased as total template count grew. Differentially abundant clones: 0.95 to 1.5 between replicates, 16.4 at about two weeks, roughly 18 at four.

The germline V gene has CDR1 SNHLY and CDR2 FYNNEI. The CDR3 consists of 16 residues. V lost 1 base and J lost 0, with 12 bases in between. About this clone: What it recognizes is unknown.

Healthy donors had no documented immune events, such as infections, while sampled. Sequenced by immunoSEQ multiplex PCR; TCRdb stores in-frame clones only, minus some. The sample lists under 95,000 clones, approximately 89% seen once, with around 2.8% in the top ten. The sample comprised blood. The TCR comes from a person aged 18 to 69 in good health. The chain combines TRBV2 with TRBJ1-1; tentative D call: TRBD1 (6 bases). The CDR3 sequence: CASSEGRTALNTEAFF. The CDR3 nucleotides are TGTGCCAGCAGTGAAGGGAGGACAGCGCTGAACACTGAAGCTTTCTTT.